This note documents a single TCR beta chain sequence. Since the CDR3 does not end with the conserved phenylalanine or tryptophan, this likely comes from a read error. The DNA is omitted, as the CDR3 cannot be located on it reliably, and the CDR3 follows TCRdb's listing. This specimen belongs to a study of Graves' ophthalmopathy and Graves' hyperthyroidism. The TCR beta CDR3 regions underwent amplification from RNA transcripts. The first-round RT-PCR employed HTBI primers together with the Qiagen OneStep RT-PCR kit. A multiplex PCR was then performed as the second round. TCRdb used MiXCR to reprocess the multiplex PCR reads, holding one entry per CDR3 protein. The repertoire holds roughly 50,000 distinct CDR3 sequences, with approximately 52% as singletons. The CDR3 length is 12 residues, termini included. Germline CDR1 reads ENHRY; CDR2 reads SYGVKD.

The chain combines TRBV10-3 with TRBJ2-1; no DNA check was done on the table's D call, TRBD2. Sequences were obtained from peripheral blood. The sequence was collected from an adult woman with Graves' ophthalmopathy. The CDR3: CASMGRDNEQFI.